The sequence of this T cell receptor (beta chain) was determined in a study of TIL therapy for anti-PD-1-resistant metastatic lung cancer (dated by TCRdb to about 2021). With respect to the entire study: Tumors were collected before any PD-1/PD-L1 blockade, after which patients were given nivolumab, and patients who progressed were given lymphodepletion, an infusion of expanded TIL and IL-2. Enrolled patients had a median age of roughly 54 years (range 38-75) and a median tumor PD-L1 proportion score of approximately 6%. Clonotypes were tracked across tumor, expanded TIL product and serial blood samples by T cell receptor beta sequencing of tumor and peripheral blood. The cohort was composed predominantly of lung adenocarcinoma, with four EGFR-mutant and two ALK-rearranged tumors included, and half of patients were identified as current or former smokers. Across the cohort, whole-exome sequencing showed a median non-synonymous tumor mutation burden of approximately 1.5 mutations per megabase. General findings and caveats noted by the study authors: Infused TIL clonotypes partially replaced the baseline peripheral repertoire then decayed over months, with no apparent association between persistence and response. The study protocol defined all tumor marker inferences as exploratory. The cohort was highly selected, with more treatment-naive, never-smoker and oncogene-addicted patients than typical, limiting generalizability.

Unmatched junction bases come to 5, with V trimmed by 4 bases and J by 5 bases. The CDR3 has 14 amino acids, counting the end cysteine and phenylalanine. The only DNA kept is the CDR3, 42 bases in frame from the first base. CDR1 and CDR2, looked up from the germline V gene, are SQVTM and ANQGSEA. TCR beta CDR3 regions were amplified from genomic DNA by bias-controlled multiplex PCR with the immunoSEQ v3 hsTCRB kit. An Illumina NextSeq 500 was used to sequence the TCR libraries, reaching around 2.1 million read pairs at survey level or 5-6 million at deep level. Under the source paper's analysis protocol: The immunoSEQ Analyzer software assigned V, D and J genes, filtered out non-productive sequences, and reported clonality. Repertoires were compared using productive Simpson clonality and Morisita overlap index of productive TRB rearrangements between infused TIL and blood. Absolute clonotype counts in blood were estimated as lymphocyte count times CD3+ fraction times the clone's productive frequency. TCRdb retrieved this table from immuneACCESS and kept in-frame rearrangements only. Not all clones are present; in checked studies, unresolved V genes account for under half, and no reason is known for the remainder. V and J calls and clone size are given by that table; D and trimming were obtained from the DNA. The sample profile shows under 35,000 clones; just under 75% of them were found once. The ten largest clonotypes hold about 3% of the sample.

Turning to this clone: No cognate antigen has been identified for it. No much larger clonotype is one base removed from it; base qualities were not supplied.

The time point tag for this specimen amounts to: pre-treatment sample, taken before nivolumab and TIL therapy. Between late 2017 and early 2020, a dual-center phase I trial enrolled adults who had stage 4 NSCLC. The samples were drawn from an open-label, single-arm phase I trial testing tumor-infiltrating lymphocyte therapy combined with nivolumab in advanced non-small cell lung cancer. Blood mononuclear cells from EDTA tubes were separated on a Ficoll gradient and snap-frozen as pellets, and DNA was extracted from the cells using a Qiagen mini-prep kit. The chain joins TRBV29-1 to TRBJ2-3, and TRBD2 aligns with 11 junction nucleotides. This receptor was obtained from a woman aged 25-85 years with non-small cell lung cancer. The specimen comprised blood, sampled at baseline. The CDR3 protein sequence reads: CSVATSGRGDTQYF. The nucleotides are TGCAGCGTTGCTACTAGCGGGAGAGGAGATACGCAGTATTTT.